The 9 T cell receptor beta chains presented below share a single source sample, sequenced in a study of T cell responses to AZD1222 COVID-19 vaccine. TCRdb's copy holds only in-frame clones and misses some; the assay was immunoSEQ multiplex PCR. The sample contains approximately 56,000 clones, 70% to 90% of which appear only once. The input for sequencing was peripheral blood, taken on day 0 of AZD1222 vaccination. These receptors all come from an adult in good health.

This clone appeared a single time. The chain has TRBV7-9 and TRBJ2-6, with D unclear. The germline CDR1 and CDR2 sequences are SEHNR and FQNEAQ (reference sequence). The CDR3 loop spans 17 amino acids. Trimming removed 4 bases from V and 3 bases from J, with 16 bases in between. In DNA, the CDR3 is TGTGCCAGCAGCTACCCAGTTGGACGCGGTGGGGCCAACGTCCTGACTTTC. Residues: CASSYPVGRGGANVLTF.

This clone turned up a few times. V is TRBV7-2 and J is TRBJ2-2; 7 bases line up with TRBD1. With V trimmed by 4 bases and J by 8 bases, 1 base remained unmatched. Germline CDR1 is SGHTA and CDR2 is FQGNSA. The CDR3 contains 12 residues. CDR3 in DNA: TGTGCCAGCAGCTACAGGGGTGGGGAGCTGTTTTTT. This sequence encodes CASSYRGGELFF.

In this sample, this clone turned up a few times. The V call is TRBV7-9, the J call TRBJ2-3; D is possibly TRBD1 or TRBD2 (5 bases each). CDR1 and CDR2 (germline): SEHNR, FQNEAQ (reference sequence). V dropped 5 bases and J dropped 0 bases, with 21 bases sitting between them. This CDR3 has 18 residues. The CDR3 loop is CASSTKDMDGESTDTQYF. Here the CDR3 DNA reads TGTGCCAGCAGCACCAAGGACATGGACGGGGAAAGCACAGATACGCAGTATTTT.

The J gene is TRBJ2-3, the V gene TRBV29-1; D gene uncertain. Germline V lookup: CDR1 SQVTM, CDR2 ANQGSEA. V shed 1 base and J shed 6 bases, with 8 bases lying between them. The CDR3 extends over 12 amino acids. The CDR3 nucleotides are TGCAGCGTTGAAGGGGTTCAGGATACGCAGTATTTT. Translating it yields CSVEGVQDTQYF.

The V call is TRBV11-2, the J call TRBJ1-6; a weak D match, TRBD1 (5 bases). Trimming stripped 4 bases from V and 8 bases from J, with 12 bases between. In germline, CDR1 is SGHAT, CDR2 FQNNGV. This CDR3 is 14 amino acids long. CDR3 sequence (DNA): TGTGCCAGCAGCTCGCAGGGAGGATATTCACCCCTCCACTTT. Protein sequence: CASSSQGGYSPLHF.

This chain uses TRBV6-1 with TRBJ2-7, with 7 bases lining up with TRBD1. This CDR3 spans 14 amino acids. The V and J ends lost 2 bases and 5 bases, in that order; junction bases with no gene match: 6. The germline V gene has CDR1 MNHNS and CDR2 SASEGT. The CDR3 DNA follows: TGTGCCAGCAGTGAAATGGGACAGAGCCACGAGCAGTACTTC. Its protein product is CASSEMGQSHEQYF.

This clone has a single count. V and J are TRBV3-1 (or the pseudogene TRBV3-2) and TRBJ1-1; D remains ambiguous. The germline V gene has CDR1 LGHDT and CDR2 YNNKEL (reference sequence). Between the trimmed V and J ends, which lost 6 bases and 6 bases, there was a span of 11 bases. The CDR3 is made up of 12 amino acids. CDR3 in amino acids: CASRRGTAEAFF. CDR3 coding DNA: TGTGCCAGCAGGCGCGGAACCGCTGAAGCTTTCTTT.

J is TRBJ1-5 and V is TRBV3-1 (or the pseudogene TRBV3-2), with a tentative D call TRBD1 (6 bases). Germline V lookup: CDR1 LGHDT, CDR2 YNNKEL (reference sequence). The CDR3 covers 16 residues. V was cut by 3 bases and J by 0 bases, with 12 bases left in between. The CDR3 spells CASSHHRADSNQPQHF. CDR3 nucleotide sequence: TGTGCCAGCAGCCACCACAGGGCCGATAGCAATCAGCCCCAGCATTTT.

The chain uses TRBV18 and TRBJ2-1; no firm D call. Germline V gives CDR1 KGHSH, CDR2 LQKENI. This CDR3 contains 16 residues. V lost 6 bases and J 3 bases, leaving 18 bases between the germline ends. CDR3 protein: CASSLRSQDLYNEQFF. CDR3 sequence (DNA): TGTGCCAGCTCCCTCCGGTCCCAAGACCTCTACAATGAGCAGTTCTTC.